The clone carrying this T cell receptor beta chain was counted between two and nine times. Specified time point: patch test 1, 2 weeks after DPC sensitization. The treatment is: therapeutic diphenylcyclopropenone sensitization with weekly scalp DPC. MiXCR was run by TCRdb on the RACE reads, yielding one entry per CDR3 protein. The sample includes about 57,000 distinct CDR3 sequences, 9% to 9.5% seen only once; the top ten take 13%. This entry is derived from a study of human T cells and chemical hapten exposure. On the study more broadly: The patch tests put 0.01% DPC on the skin of the upper back and were read 6 days later.

Germline lookup yields CDR1 MDHEN and CDR2 SYDVKM. The CDR3 totals 13 residues. V was cut by 2 bases and J by 8 bases, with 9 bases left in between. This chain links TRBV28 with TRBJ1-4, with D uncertain. Sequencing was performed on whole blood, taken in connection with sensitization to the hapten diphenylcyclopropenone (DPC). This receptor was obtained from a woman in her 40s with alopecia areata. Some clones in this sample may be carry-over from other donors' samples. The CDR3 protein is CASSLNGEEKLFF. The CDR3 DNA follows: TGTGCCAGCAGTTTAAATGGGGAAGAAAAACTGTTTTTT. Full variable domain (remainder filled in from reference TRBV28 and TRBJ1-4): DVKVTQSSRYLVKRTGEKVFLECVQDMDHENMFWYRQDPGLGLRLIYFSYDVKMKEKGDIPEGYSVSREKKERFSLILESASTNQTSMYLCASSLNGEEKLFFGSGTQLSVL.